A selection of T cell receptor beta chains follows, all from one sample in a study of blood T cell repertoires in COVID-19. Profiled with immunoSEQ multiplex PCR; TCRdb holds only in-frame clones, not every one. This table holds 110,000 to 150,000 clones, roughly 88% found once. Sequenced sample: peripheral blood. The receptors stem from a man in his 70s with acute or convalescent COVID-19. Each CDR3 is given with its conserved first and last residue. Each record gives: clone size, V gene, J gene, D gene, CDR3 protein, CDR3 DNA. D genes are given only for firm matches. Part of the rows lack a size; the others show once, few, many or a class for expanded clones.

size: NA; V: TRBV28; J: TRBJ1-4; D: TRBD1; CDR3: CASSPGTATNEKLFF; DNA: TGTGCCAGCAGTCCCGGGACAGCAACTAATGAAAAACTGTTTTTT
size: NA; V: TRBV19; J: TRBJ1-5; D: NA; CDR3: CASSPRNQPQHF; DNA: TGTGCCAGTAGCCCCAGAAATCAGCCCCAGCATTTT
size: NA; V: TRBV5-1; J: TRBJ1-1; D: NA; CDR3: CASSSGGADTEAFF; DNA: TGCGCCAGCAGCTCCGGAGGGGCGGACACTGAAGCTTTCTTT
size: NA; V: TRBV19; J: TRBJ1-5; D: NA; CDR3: CASSMGELGGQPQHF; DNA: TGTGCCAGTAGTATGGGGGAATTGGGAGGTCAGCCCCAGCATTTT
size: NA; V: TRBV6-5; J: TRBJ1-2; D: TRBD1; CDR3: CASSYGGLNGQGCTF; DNA: TGTGCCAGCAGTTATGGGGGACTAAATGGACAGGGATGCACCTTC
size: NA; V: TRBV7-9; J: TRBJ1-2; D: TRBD1; CDR3: CASSNRGHVYGYTF; DNA: TGTGCCAGCAGTAACAGGGGGCATGTGTATGGCTACACCTTC
size: once; V: TRBV11-3; J: TRBJ2-1; D: TRBD1; CDR3: CASSLEQGNPLGYNEQFF; DNA: TGTGCCAGCAGCTTAGAACAGGGGAACCCTCTCGGGTACAATGAGCAGTTCTTC
size: NA; V: TRBV9; J: TRBJ2-1; D: TRBD2; CDR3: CASSSSGIPYNEQFF; DNA: TGTGCCAGCAGCTCTAGCGGGATCCCCTACAATGAGCAGTTCTTC
size: NA; V: TRBV7-2; J: TRBJ2-2; D: NA; CDR3: CASSLARATGELFF; DNA: TGTGCCAGCAGCTTAGCGCGGGCCACCGGGGAGCTGTTTTTT
size: few; V: TRBV7-9; J: TRBJ2-7; D: NA; CDR3: CASSSQYEQYF; DNA: TGTGCCAGCAGCTCGCAGTACGAGCAGTACTTC
size: NA; V: TRBV5-8; J: TRBJ2-2; D: NA; CDR3: CASSRGTDSANTGELFF; DNA: TGTGCCAGCAGCCGGGGGACGGATTCCGCGAACACCGGGGAGCTGTTTTTT
size: NA; V: TRBV10-2; J: TRBJ1-1; D: NA; CDR3: CASSERGTEAFF; DNA: TGCGCCAGCAGTGAGAGGGGGACTGAAGCTTTCTTT
size: NA; V: TRBV28; J: TRBJ2-5; D: NA; CDR3: CASSPYEGWTQYF; DNA: TGTGCCAGCAGTCCCTACGAGGGATGGACCCAGTACTTC
size: NA; V: TRBV11-2; J: TRBJ2-5; D: NA; CDR3: CASSLRSVGRETQYF; DNA: TGTGCCAGCAGCTTAAGATCGGTGGGGAGAGAGACCCAGTACTTC
size: NA; V: TRBV5-1; J: TRBJ2-1; D: TRBD2; CDR3: CASSLGLAGGYEQFF; DNA: TGCGCCAGCAGCTTGGGGCTAGCGGGGGGCTATGAGCAGTTCTTC